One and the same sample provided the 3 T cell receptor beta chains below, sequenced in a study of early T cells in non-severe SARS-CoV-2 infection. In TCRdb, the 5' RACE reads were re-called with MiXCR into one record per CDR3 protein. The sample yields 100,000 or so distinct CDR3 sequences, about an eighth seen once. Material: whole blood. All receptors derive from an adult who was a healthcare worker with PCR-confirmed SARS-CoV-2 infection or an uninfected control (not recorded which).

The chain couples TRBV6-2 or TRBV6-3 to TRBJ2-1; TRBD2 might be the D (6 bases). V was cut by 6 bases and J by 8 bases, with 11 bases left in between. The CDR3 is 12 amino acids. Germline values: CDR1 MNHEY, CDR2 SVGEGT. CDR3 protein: CASSHGGDEQFF. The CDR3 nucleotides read TGTGCCAGCAGCCATGGAGGGGATGAGCAGTTCTTC.

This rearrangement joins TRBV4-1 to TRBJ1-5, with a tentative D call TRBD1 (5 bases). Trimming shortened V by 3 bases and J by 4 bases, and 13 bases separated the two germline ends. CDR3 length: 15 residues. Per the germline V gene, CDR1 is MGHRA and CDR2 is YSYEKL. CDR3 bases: TGCGCCAGCAGCCAGGCGGACGGGGGTAATCAGCCCCAGCATTTT. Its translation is CASSQADGGNQPQHF.

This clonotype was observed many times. The CDR3 coding sequence is TGCAGTGCTAGAATACAGCATAATCAGCCCCAGCATTTT. The encoded protein is CSARIQHNQPQHF. The chain links TRBV20-1 to TRBJ1-5; D gene uncertain. Germline loops: CDR1 DFQATT, CDR2 SNEGSKA (reference sequence). V lost 2 bases, J lost 4 bases, and 9 bases lay in between. This CDR3 is 13 amino acids long.